These 11 T cell receptor beta chains were sequenced from one sample in a study of blood T cells in healthy people across ages. Through a sample-barcoded 5' primer and a J-beta primer mix, a second PCR was run for roughly 7 to 12 cycles. Using its own MiXCR run on the 5' RACE reads, TCRdb lists one record per CDR3 protein. The data hold approximately 360,000 distinct CDR3 sequences, with about 52% observed a single time. Sequences were obtained from blood. All receptors derive from a man between 60 and 70 years old in good health.

The rearrangement uses TRBV5-1 and TRBJ2-7; the match to TRBD1 covers 7 bases. The J segment lost 0 bases and the V segment lost 1 base, leaving 4 bases of the junction unmatched. The germline V gene encodes CDR1 SGHRS and CDR2 YFSETQ. The length of the CDR3 is 15 residues. This CDR3 reads CASSLNAGGSYEQYF. The CDR3 DNA reads TGCGCCAGCAGCTTGAACGCAGGGGGCTCCTACGAGCAGTACTTC.

This clonotype was detected a few times. V gene TRBV4-2 combines with J gene TRBJ1-1; possibly TRBD1 for D (5 bases). The V gene lost 1 base and the J gene lost 8 bases, with 26 bases spanning the gap. The length of the CDR3 is 18 residues. CDR1 and CDR2 from the germline V gene are LGHNA and YNFKEQ. CDR3 DNA: TGTGCCAGCAGCCAAGTCAGTACAGGACTAGGAACCGCGGAAGAAGCTTTCTTT. It codes for CASSQVSTGLGTAEEAFF.

The genes are TRBV6-5 and TRBJ1-2; 8 bases match TRBD1. The CDR3 is 16 residues long. From germline, CDR1 is MNHEY and CDR2 SVGAGI. Losses at the gene ends were 3 bases for V and 4 bases for J; bases not matched to a gene: 10. In nucleotides, the CDR3 is TGTGCCAGCAGTTATCGGTACAGGGGGTTTGCCTATGGCTACACCTTC. Protein sequence: CASSYRYRGFAYGYTF.

V and J are TRBV3-1 and TRBJ2-3; the D is unclear. Germline CDR1 reads LGHDT; CDR2 reads YNNKEL (reference sequence). Between the trimmed V and J ends, which lost 0 bases and 2 bases, there was a span of 12 bases. This CDR3 has 16 residues. CDR3 DNA sequence: TGTGCCAGCAGCCAAGATCTGGCCAGGACCACAGATACGCAGTATTTT. Translating it yields CASSQDLARTTDTQYF.

This clonotype turned up a few times. The J gene is TRBJ2-1, the V gene TRBV20-1; 8 bases are a match to TRBD2. The CDR3 spans 16 residues. Trimming removed 1 base from V and 5 bases from J; junction bases left unmatched: 10. The V gene's germline CDR1 is DFQATT and CDR2 SNEGSKA (reference sequence). For the CDR3, the DNA is TGCAGTGCTAGAGTGTTGGTAGCGGGGATAAACAATGAGCAGTTCTTC. Amino acid sequence: CSARVLVAGINNEQFF.

The gene calls are TRBV12-5 and TRBJ2-1; D is perhaps TRBD2 (6 bases). This CDR3 region has 12 residues. Trimming stripped 7 bases from V and 5 bases from J, with 9 bases between. Germline lookup yields CDR1 LGHNT and CDR2 FRNRAP. DNA for the CDR3: TGTGCTAGTGCGGGACTCAACAATGAGCAGTTCTTC. Translating gives CASAGLNNEQFF.

On this clonotype: A much larger clone sits a single nucleotide away, making a read error possible. The DNA of the CDR3 is TGCGCCAGCAGCGTGGAGAGGACAGGCAGGGGTGGCTACACCTTC. Encoded protein: CASSVERTGRGGYTF. The chain is built from TRBV5-1 and TRBJ1-2; 7 nucleotides line up with TRBD1. With V trimmed by 4 bases and J by 7 bases, 13 bases remained unmatched. CDR3 length: 15 amino acids. From germline, CDR1 is SGHRS and CDR2 YFSETQ.

The V call is TRBV4-2, the J call TRBJ1-6; 7 positions agree with TRBD1. Germline V gene data show CDR1 as LGHNA and CDR2 as YNFKEQ. The CDR3 is 18 amino acids. V gave up 1 base and J gave up 10 bases; unmatched junction bases: 16. CDR3 region: CASSQGYAGAQGGSPLHF. Here the CDR3 DNA reads TGTGCCAGCAGCCAAGGCTATGCAGGGGCCCAAGGGGGCTCACCCCTCCACTTT.

This clonotype was seen ten or more times. This rearrangement joins TRBV6-5 to TRBJ2-6; D ambiguous. From germline, CDR1 is MNHEY and CDR2 SVGAGI. With 0 bases removed from V and 3 bases from J, the gap between germline ends came to 0 bases. This CDR3 spans 13 amino acids. CDR3 DNA: TGTGCCAGCAGTTACTCTGGGGCCAACGTCCTGACTTTC. This codes for CASSYSGANVLTF.

The V gene is TRBV7-2, the J gene TRBJ1-2; D remains ambiguous. Trimming stripped 5 bases from V and 2 bases from J, with 12 bases between. The CDR3 consists of 14 residues. Germline CDR1 SGHTA, CDR2 FQGNSA. CDR3 DNA: TGTGCCAGCAGCGCCAATAGTATGAACTATGGCTACACCTTC. It codes for CASSANSMNYGYTF.

The rearrangement uses TRBV20-1 and TRBJ1-4, with a weak D call TRBD1 (6 bases). The CDR3 covers 13 residues. V lost 5 bases, J lost 5 bases, and 12 bases lay in between. Germline CDR1 reads DFQATT; CDR2 reads SNEGSKA (reference sequence). The CDR3, as DNA: TGCAGTGCTGACCAGGGGTCCAATGAAAAACTGTTTTTT. Amino acid sequence: CSADQGSNEKLFF.